These 8 T cell receptor beta chains originate from one sample sequenced in a study of regulatory T cells in long-lasting Graves disease. Time point here: persistent/refractory GD, antithyroid drugs over 5 years with positive TRAb. PBMCs were the source of the RNA used for TCR sequencing. Library construction for TCR beta used iRepertoire HTBI primers and Arm-PCR of CDR3 regions. Using its own MiXCR run on the multiplex PCR reads, TCRdb lists one record per CDR3 protein. This sample has hundreds of thousands of distinct CDR3 sequences, with around 20% found just once. The sequencing here drew on peripheral blood mononuclear cells (PBMCs), taken when the disease was refractory, from a patient treated with antithyroid drugs. The receptors here all came from a female donor with Graves disease.

This clonotype has ten or more counts. The chain combines TRBV6-9 with TRBJ1-2; 8 bases map to TRBD1. The CDR3 runs to 17 residues. Germline V gene lookup returns CDR1 MNHGY and CDR2 SVAAGI. V shed 3 bases and J 4 bases; nucleotides not matched to a gene: 13. CDR3 loop: CASSYTVMQGAVYGYTF. As DNA, the CDR3 is TGTGCCAGCAGTTACACGGTTATGCAGGGGGCGGTCTATGGCTACACCTTC.

A word on this clonotype: A junction boundary mismatches the germline segment, possibly from a read error. The gene calls are TRBV5-1 and TRBJ2-7, with 7 bases that match TRBD1. Germline CDR1 SGHRS, CDR2 YFSETQ. The CDR3 contains 15 residues. The DNA for the CDR3 is TGCGCCAGCAGCTTGGGGGGGACAGCCAGCTACGAGCAATACTTC. It codes for CASSLGGTASYEQYF.

The table lists this clonotype with a few counts. This rearrangement joins TRBV7-9 to TRBJ1-1; TRBD1 aligns across 7 bases. CDR1 is SEHNR and CDR2 is FQNEAQ in the germline V gene (reference sequence). Trimming removed 6 bases from V and 2 bases from J; junction bases left unmatched: 3. The CDR3 is made up of 13 amino acids. In nucleotides, the CDR3 is TGTGCCAGCAGAACAGGGGAAAACACTGAAGCTTTCTTT. It encodes CASRTGENTEAFF.

Concerning this clonotype itself: Just one base apart from a much larger clone, this may be a read error. CDR3 in amino acids: CSARASRDRETEAFF. In DNA, the CDR3 is TGCAGTGCTAGAGCTTCCCGGGACAGGGAAACTGAAGCTTTCTTT. V is TRBV20-1 and J is TRBJ1-1, with TRBD1 matching over 9 bases. After removal of 1 base from V and 5 bases from J, the junction contained 8 bases not matched to a gene. This CDR3 is 15 amino acids long. CDR1 DFQATT and CDR2 SNEGSKA come from the germline V gene (reference sequence).

This clonotype appeared many times. The V and J genes are TRBV20-1 and TRBJ2-4; D perhaps matches TRBD1 (6 bases). Trimming cost V 2 bases and J 5 bases, with 16 bases left between them. CDR1 DFQATT and CDR2 SNEGSKA come from the germline V gene (reference sequence). The CDR3 has 15 amino acids. The CDR3 protein is CSARSSQGPQNIQYF. The CDR3 DNA follows: TGCAGTGCTAGATCATCACAGGGCCCACAAAACATTCAGTACTTC.

The V call is TRBV19, the J call TRBJ2-4, with a possible D match to TRBD1 (5 bases). The CDR3 extends over 17 amino acids. CDR1 is LNHDA and CDR2 is SQIVND in the germline V gene (reference sequence). V lost 0 bases, J lost 0 bases, and 12 bases lay in between. CDR3 sequence reads: CASSIDLAGLAKNIQYF. The CDR3 DNA follows: TGTGCCAGTAGTATAGATCTGGCAGGGCTAGCCAAAAACATTCAGTACTTC.

This clonotype has only one observation. One end of the junction varies from germline; a read error may be responsible. The V and J genes are TRBV3-1 and TRBJ1-2; no clear D gene. Germline lookup yields CDR1 LGHDT and CDR2 YNNKEL (reference sequence). The CDR3 sequence is 12 residues long. The CDR3 bases are TGTGCCAGCAGCCAAGGAGGCTATGGCTACGCCTTC. Residues: CASSQGGYGYAF.

This clonotype was seen a few times. The chain carries TRBV10-3 and TRBJ2-2; D is unresolved. The CDR3 has 12 residues. Trimming removed 9 bases from V and 3 bases from J, with 8 bases in between. Germline V gene lookup returns CDR1 ENHRY and CDR2 SYGVKD. The CDR3 DNA reads TGTGCCATGGGATTGGACACCGGGGAGCTGTTTTTT. Its translation is CAMGLDTGELFF.